This T cell receptor (beta chain) is from a study of T-cell reconstitution after alpha-beta-depleted transplantation in children. TCRbeta library construction was performed incorporating unique molecular identifiers. TCRdb passed the PCR reads through MiXCR, listing each CDR3 protein once. Of approximately 500,000 distinct CDR3 sequences listed, over 9.5% are singletons. This CDR3 region has 13 residues. Germline assignment: CDR1 SGHRS and CDR2 YFSETQ. The V gene lost 5 bases and the J gene lost 7 bases, with 16 bases spanning the gap. Whole-study results and caveats: Reported findings indicate that, about two months after transplant, alpha-beta T cells came from several hundred expanded clones, which were derived from non-depleted graft cells.

This clonotype was detected ten times or more. Its target is not known. Sequences were derived from PBMCs, sampled before TCRalphabeta/CD19-depleted stem cell transplant. The V gene is TRBV5-1, the J gene TRBJ2-7; either TRBD1 or TRBD2 may fit D (6 bases each). The clonotype comes from a child younger than 10 with inherited bone marrow failure, due to receive a stem cell transplant. CDR3 protein: CASREGVVGEQYF. The DNA of the CDR3 is TGCGCCAGCAGGGAGGGGGTCGTAGGGGAGCAGTACTTC.